This TCR beta chain was recovered during a study of T cells in Graves' hyperthyroidism and ophthalmopathy. Across the study: Peripheral blood draws took place at initial diagnosis, ahead of any treatment. Study conclusions and caveats: It was a median about 6 months before onset that the model predicted ophthalmopathy. Ophthalmopathy cases were set apart from stable hyperthyroidism by a 13 V-J model. In the blood, most expanded thyroid clonotypes above 0.001 appeared as well.

RNA transcripts gave rise to amplified TCR beta CDR3 regions. Using the HTBI primer set, a first-round RT-PCR was run on the TCR CDR3. Each CDR3 protein gets one entry after TCRdb re-called the multiplex PCR reads with MiXCR. The sample lists some 690,000 distinct CDR3 sequences, 17% seen once, with roughly 16% in the top ten. Details on this clonotype: Its specificity is not known.

This CDR3 is 13 amino acids long. The germline V gene has CDR1 SGHDN and CDR2 FVKESK. Trimming pared 5 bases from V and 2 bases from J, leaving 9 bases between. The origin of this receptor is a man aged 50 or older with Graves' hyperthyroidism. Input material: blood. The chain has TRBV14 and TRBJ2-5; D not certain. DNA of the CDR3: TGTGCCAGCAGCTCATCGGAGCAAGAGACCCAGTACTTC. It encodes CASSSSEQETQYF.